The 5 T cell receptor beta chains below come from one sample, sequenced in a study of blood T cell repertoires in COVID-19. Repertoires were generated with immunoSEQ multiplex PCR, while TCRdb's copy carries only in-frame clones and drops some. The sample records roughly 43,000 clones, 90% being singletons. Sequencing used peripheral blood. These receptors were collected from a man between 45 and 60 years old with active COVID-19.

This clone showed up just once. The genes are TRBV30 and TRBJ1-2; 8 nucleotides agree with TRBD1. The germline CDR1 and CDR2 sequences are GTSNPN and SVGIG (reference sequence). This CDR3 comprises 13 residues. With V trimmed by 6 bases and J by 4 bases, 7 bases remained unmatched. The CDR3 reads CACGQGVGYGYTF. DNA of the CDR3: TGTGCCTGTGGACAGGGTGTTGGCTATGGCTACACCTTC.

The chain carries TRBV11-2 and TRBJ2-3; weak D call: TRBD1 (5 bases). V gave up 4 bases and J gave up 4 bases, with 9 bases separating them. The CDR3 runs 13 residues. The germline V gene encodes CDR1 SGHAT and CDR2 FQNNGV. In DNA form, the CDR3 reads TGTGCCAGCAGCTCCAGACAGTCAGATACGCAGTATTTT. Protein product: CASSSRQSDTQYF.

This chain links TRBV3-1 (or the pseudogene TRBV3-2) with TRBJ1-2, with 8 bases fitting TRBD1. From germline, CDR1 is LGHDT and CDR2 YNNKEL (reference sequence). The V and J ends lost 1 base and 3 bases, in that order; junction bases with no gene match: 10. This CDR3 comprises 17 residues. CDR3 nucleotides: TGTGCCAGCAGCCAAGCGGTCAGGGGGCGTATGGACTATGGCTACACCTTC. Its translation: CASSQAVRGRMDYGYTF.

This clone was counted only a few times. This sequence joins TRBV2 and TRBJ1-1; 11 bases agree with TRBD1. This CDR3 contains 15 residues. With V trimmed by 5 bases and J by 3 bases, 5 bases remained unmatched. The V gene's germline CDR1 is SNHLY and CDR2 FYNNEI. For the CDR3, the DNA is TGTGCCAGCAGTCCACGGACAGGGGGCTACACTGAAGCTTTCTTT. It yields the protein CASSPRTGGYTEAFF.

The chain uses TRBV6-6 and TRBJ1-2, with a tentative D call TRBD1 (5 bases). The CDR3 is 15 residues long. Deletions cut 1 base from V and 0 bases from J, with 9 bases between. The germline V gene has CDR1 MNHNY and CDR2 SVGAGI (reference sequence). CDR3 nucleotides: TGTGCCAGCAGTTACTTGCGGGACGCTAACTATGGCTACACCTTC. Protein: CASSYLRDANYGYTF.